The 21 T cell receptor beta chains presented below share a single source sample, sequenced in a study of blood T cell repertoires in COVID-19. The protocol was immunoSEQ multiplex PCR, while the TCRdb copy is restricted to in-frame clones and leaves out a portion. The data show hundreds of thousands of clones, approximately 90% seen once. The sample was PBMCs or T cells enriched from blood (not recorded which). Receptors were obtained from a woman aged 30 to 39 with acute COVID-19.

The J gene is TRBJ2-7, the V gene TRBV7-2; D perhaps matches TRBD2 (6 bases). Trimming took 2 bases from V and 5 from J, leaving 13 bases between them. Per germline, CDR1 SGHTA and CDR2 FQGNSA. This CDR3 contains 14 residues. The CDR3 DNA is TGTGCCAGCAGCTTAAGCGGCGGGGCGGACGAGCAGTACTTC. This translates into CASSLSGGADEQYF. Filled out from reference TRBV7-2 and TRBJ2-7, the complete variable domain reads GAGVSQSPSNKVTEKGKDVELRCDPISGHTALYWYRQSLGQGLEFLIYFQGNSAPDKSGLPSDRFSAERTGGSVSTLTIQRTQQEDSAVYLCASSLSGGADEQYFGPGTRLTVT.

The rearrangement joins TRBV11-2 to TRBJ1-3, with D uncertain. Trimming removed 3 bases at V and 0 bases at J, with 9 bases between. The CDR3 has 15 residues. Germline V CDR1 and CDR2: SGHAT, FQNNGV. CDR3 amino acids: CASSFSTLSGNTIYF. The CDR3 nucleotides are TGTGCCAGCAGCTTCAGTACCCTCTCTGGAAACACCATATATTTT.

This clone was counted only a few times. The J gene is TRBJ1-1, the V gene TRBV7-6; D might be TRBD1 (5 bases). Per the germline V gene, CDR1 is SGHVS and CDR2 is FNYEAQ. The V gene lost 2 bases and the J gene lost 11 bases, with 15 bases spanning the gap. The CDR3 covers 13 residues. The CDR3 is CASSLLWGGEAFF. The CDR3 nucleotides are TGTGCCAGCAGCTTATTGTGGGGGGGTGAGGCTTTCTTT.

In nucleotides, the CDR3 is TGTGCCAGCCTCGACAGGGCCAATGAAAAACTGTTTTTT. Translation: CASLDRANEKLFF. The chain uses TRBV19 and TRBJ1-4; 7 nucleotides align to TRBD1. CDR3 size: 13 residues. CDR1 and CDR2 from the germline V gene are LNHDA and SQIVND (reference sequence). J gave up 5 bases and V 9 bases, and 6 bases lay outside the gene matches.

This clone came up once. This CDR3 reads CASSSGTEGYEQYF. The CDR3 region has the DNA TGTGCCAGCAGCTCCGGGACAGAAGGGTACGAGCAGTACTTC. The chain links TRBV5-8 to TRBJ2-7, with 7 bases fitting TRBD1. V lost 3 bases and J lost 4; bases outside the gene matches: 7. Germline V gene sequence: CDR1 SGHTS, CDR2 YDEGEE. The CDR3 extends over 14 amino acids.

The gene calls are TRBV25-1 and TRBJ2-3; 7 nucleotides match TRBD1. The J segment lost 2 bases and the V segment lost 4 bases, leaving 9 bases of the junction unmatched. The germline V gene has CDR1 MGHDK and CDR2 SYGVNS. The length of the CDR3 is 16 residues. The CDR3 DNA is TGTGCCAGCAGTGGCCAAGGGACAGCTCACACAGATACGCAGTATTTT. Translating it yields CASSGQGTAHTDTQYF.

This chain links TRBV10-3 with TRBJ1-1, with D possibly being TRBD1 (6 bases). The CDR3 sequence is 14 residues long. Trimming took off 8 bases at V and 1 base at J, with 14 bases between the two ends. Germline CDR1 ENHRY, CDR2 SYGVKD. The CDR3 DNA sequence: TGTGCCATCGGGTGGGGAGGGGGGAACACTGAAGCTTTCTTT. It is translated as CAIGWGGGNTEAFF.

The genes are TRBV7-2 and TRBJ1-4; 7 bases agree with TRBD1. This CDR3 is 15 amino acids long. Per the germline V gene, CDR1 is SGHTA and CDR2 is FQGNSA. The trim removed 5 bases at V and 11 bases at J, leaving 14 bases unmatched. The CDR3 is CASSQRQGPSGKLFF. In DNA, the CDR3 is TGTGCCAGCAGCCAAAGACAGGGCCCTTCAGGGAAACTGTTTTTT.

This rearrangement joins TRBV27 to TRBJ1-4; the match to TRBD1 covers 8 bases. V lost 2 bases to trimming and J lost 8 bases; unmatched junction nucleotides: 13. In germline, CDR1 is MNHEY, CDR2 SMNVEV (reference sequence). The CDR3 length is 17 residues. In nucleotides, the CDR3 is TGTGCCAGCAGTTTAACCCCGCGCGGGACAGGTATAGAAAAACTGTTTTTT. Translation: CASSLTPRGTGIEKLFF.

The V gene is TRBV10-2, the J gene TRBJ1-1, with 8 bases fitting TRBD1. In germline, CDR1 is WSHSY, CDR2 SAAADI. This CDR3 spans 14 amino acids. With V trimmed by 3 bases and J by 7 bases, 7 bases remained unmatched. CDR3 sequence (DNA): TGCGCCAGCAGTGAAGGCAGGGGGCGTGATGAAGCTTTCTTT. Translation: CASSEGRGRDEAFF.

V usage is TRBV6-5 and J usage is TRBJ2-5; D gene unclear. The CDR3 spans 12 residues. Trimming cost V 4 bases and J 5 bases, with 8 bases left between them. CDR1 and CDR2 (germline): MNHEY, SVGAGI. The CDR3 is CASSFGRETQYF. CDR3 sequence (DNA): TGTGCCAGCAGTTTTGGTCGGGAGACCCAGTACTTC.

CDR3 coding DNA: TGTGCCAGCAGTTACCGTTTCGGGGGGGCCTACAATGAGCAGTTCTTC. It codes for CASSYRFGGAYNEQFF. V usage is TRBV6-6 and J usage is TRBJ2-1, with TRBD2 matching 8 bases. Germline assignment: CDR1 MNHNY and CDR2 SVGAGI (reference sequence). The V segment lost 2 bases and the J segment 2 bases; nucleotides outside the gene matches: 5. This CDR3 region has 16 residues.

This CDR3 reads CASSPGQSPNYGYTF. Written as DNA, the CDR3 is TGTGCCAGCTCTCCTGGACAGTCACCTAACTATGGCTACACCTTC. This chain joins TRBV18 and TRBJ1-2; possibly TRBD1 for D (6 bases). CDR1 is KGHSH and CDR2 is LQKENI in the germline V gene. The germline V and J ends were trimmed by 6 bases and 0 bases, with 14 bases remaining between them. This CDR3 contains 15 residues.

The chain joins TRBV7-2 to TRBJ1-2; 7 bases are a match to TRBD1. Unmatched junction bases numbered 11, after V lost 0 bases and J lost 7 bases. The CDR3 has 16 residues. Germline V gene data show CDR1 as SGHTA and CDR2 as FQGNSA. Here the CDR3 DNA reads TGTGCCAGCAGCTTAGCGCCGACAACAGGGGTTTCTGGCTACACCTTC. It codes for CASSLAPTTGVSGYTF.

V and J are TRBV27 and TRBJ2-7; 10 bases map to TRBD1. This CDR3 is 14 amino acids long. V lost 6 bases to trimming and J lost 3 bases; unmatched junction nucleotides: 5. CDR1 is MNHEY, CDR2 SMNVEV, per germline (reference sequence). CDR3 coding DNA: TGTGCCAGCAGACCGGACAGGGGGTACTACGAGCAGTACTTC. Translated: CASRPDRGYYEQYF.

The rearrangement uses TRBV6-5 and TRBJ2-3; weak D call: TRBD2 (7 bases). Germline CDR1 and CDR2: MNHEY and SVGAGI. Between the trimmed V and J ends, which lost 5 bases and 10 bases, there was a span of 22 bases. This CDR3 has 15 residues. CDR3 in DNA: TGTGCCAGCAGTCCTACTCCGGGGGGCCAGTTCGCGCAGTATTTT. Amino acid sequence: CASSPTPGGQFAQYF.

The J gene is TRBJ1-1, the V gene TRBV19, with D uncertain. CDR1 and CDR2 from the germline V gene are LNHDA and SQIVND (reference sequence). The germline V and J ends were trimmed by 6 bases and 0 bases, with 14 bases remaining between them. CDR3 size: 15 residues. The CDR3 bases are TGTGCCAGTAGCACCTCGGTCAGCGTGAACACTGAAGCTTTCTTT. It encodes CASSTSVSVNTEAFF. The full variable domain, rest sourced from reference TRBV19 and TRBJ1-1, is DGGITQSPKYLFRKEGQNVTLSCEQNLNHDAMYWYRQDPGQGLRLIYYSQIVNDFQKGDIAEGYSVSREKKESFPLTVTSAQKNPTAFYLCASSTSVSVNTEAFFGQGTRLTVV.

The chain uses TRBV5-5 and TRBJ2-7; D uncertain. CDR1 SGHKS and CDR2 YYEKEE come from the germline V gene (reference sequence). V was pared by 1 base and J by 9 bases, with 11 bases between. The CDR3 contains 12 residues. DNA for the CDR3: TGTGCCAGCAGCTTGTCGGTAAAAGTGCAGTACTTC. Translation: CASSLSVKVQYF.

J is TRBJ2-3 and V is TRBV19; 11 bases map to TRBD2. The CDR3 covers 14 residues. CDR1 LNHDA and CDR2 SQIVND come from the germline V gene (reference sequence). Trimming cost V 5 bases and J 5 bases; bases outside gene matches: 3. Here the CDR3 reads CASSVAGGIDTQYF. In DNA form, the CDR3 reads TGTGCCAGTAGTGTAGCGGGGGGGATAGATACGCAGTATTTT.

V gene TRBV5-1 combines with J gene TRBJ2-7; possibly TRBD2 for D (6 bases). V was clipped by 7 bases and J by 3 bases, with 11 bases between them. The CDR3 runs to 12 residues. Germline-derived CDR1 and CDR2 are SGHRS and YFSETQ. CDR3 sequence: CASGQGGYEQYF. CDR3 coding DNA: TGCGCCAGCGGGCAGGGAGGCTACGAGCAGTACTTC.

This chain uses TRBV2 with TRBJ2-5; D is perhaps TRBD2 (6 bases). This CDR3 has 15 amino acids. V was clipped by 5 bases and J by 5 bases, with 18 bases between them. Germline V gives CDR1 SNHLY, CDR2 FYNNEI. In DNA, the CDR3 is TGTGCCAGCAGTCGGGAGAGGCTCCTGGGGGAGACCCAGTACTTC. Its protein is CASSRERLLGETQYF.